Shown below are 28 T cell receptor beta chains from a single sample sequenced in a study of T cell clonality in common variable immunodeficiency. Study results and limitations: Reportedly, TCR beta sequences from common variable immunodeficiency showed fewer deletions and N-nucleotide insertions.

Their antigens are not known. Profiled with immunoSEQ multiplex PCR; TCRdb holds only in-frame clones, not every one. The sample is made up of about 35,000 clones, none counted only once. Sequences were obtained from peripheral blood mononuclear cells. The receptor source for this set is a human donor with common variable immunodeficiency.

Worth noting for this clone: The read ends 3 residues before the CDR3 terminus; that terminus is restored from the germline J gene. The chain uses TRBV10-3 and TRBJ2-1, with 8 bases that match TRBD2. With V trimmed by 2 bases and J by 4 bases, 4 bases remained unmatched. Germline assignment: CDR1 ENHRY and CDR2 SYGVKD. CDR3 size: 15 residues. The CDR3: CAISETSGHYNEQFF. CDR3 DNA (partial): TGTGCCATCAGTGAGACTAGCGGACATTACAATGAG.

This clone was seen at least ten times. The read terminates 3 residues ahead of where the CDR3 ends, so the germline J gene completes it. V usage is TRBV10-3 and J usage is TRBJ1-2; 8 bases map to TRBD1. Germline V gene sequence: CDR1 ENHRY, CDR2 SYGVKD. The CDR3 extends over 13 amino acids. CDR3 in amino acids: CAISDPTGAGYTF. Incomplete CDR3 DNA: TGTGCCATCAGTGACCCGACAGGGGCCGGC.

This clone was found a few times. The read ends 3 residues shy of where the CDR3 ends; the end is completed using the germline J gene. Within the sample, other DNA sequences also encode this same CDR3. V usage is TRBV7-7 and J usage is TRBJ2-1; D gene ambiguous. Germline assignment: CDR1 SSHAT and CDR2 FNYEAQ (reference sequence). Trimming took 1 base from V and 5 from J, leaving 6 bases between them. The CDR3 is made up of 13 amino acids. The part of the CDR3 DNA that was read is TGTGCCAGCAGCTTAGAATCGGACAATGAG. Its translation is CASSLESDNE. The whole CDR3 protein is CASSLESDNEQFF.

This clone has just a few counts. Read coverage stops 3 residues before the CDR3 terminus; the germline J gene supplies the remainder. V usage is TRBV19 and J usage is TRBJ2-5; D may be TRBD1 (5 bases). CDR1 and CDR2 (germline): LNHDA, SQIVND (reference sequence). This CDR3 contains 13 residues. The ends were cut back, 6 bases at V and 0 bases at J, with 8 bases in the middle. The DNA read from the CDR3 is TGTGCCAGTAGGGACACTGACCAAGAGACC. It translates to CASRDTDQET. The full CDR3 reads CASRDTDQETQYF.

Comments on this clone: The read finishes 3 residues shy of the CDR3 end, and the germline J gene is used to complete it. The gene calls are TRBV7-2 and TRBJ2-1, with 12 positions matching TRBD2. The CDR3 runs to 15 residues. The trim removed 5 bases at V and 7 bases at J, leaving 6 bases unmatched. CDR1 and CDR2 from the germline V gene are SGHTA and FQGNSA. The covered CDR3 bases are TGTGCCAGCAGCCCGGGACTAGCGGGTGGGAATGAG. It codes for CASSPGLAGGNE. The whole CDR3 protein is CASSPGLAGGNEQFF.

This clone was seen ten or more times. The CDR3: CASSSRVAGSTYEQYF. CDR3 bases read: TGTGCCAGCAGCTCAAGGGTCGCGGGAAGTACCTACGAG. J is TRBJ2-7 and V is TRBV7-3; a possible D gene is TRBD2 (6 bases). The DNA ends 3 residues before the CDR3 does, and the rest of the CDR3 is filled in from the germline J gene. Trimming left V 4 bases short and J 2 bases short, with 18 bases between. The CDR3 covers 16 residues. Germline-derived CDR1 and CDR2 are SGHTA and FQGTGA.

Only a few counts were recorded for this clone. The sequenced fragment ends 3 residues before the CDR3 boundary, so the rest is inferred from the germline J gene. J is TRBJ1-1 and V is TRBV19, with D tentatively TRBD1 (6 bases). V dropped 3 bases and J dropped 5 bases, with 13 bases sitting between them. Germline CDR1 is LNHDA and CDR2 is SQIVND (reference sequence). The CDR3 has 14 amino acids. CDR3 DNA, as far as it was read: TGTGCCAGTAGTATTACAGGGCGATGGACTGAA. This gives the protein CASSITGRWTE. The whole CDR3 protein is CASSITGRWTEAFF.

The sample holds a few counts of this clone. The CDR3 end falls 3 residues outside the read, so it is completed with the germline J gene. The V gene is TRBV5-1, the J gene TRBJ2-7, with 9 nucleotides matching TRBD2. Trimming cost V 6 bases and J 2 bases; bases outside gene matches: 21. The CDR3 spans 19 residues. Germline CDR1 reads SGHRS; CDR2 reads YFSETQ. CDR3 DNA, as far as it was read: TGCGCCAGCAACATTGGAGGTATTGGAGCGGGAGGCAAACCCTACGAG. Its translation: CASNIGGIGAGGKPYE. The CDR3 in full is CASNIGGIGAGGKPYEQYF. Together with reference TRBV5-1 and TRBJ2-7, the CDR3 gives the full variable domain: KAGVTQTPRYLIKTRGQQVTLSCSPISGHRSVSWYQQTPGQGLQFLFEYFSETQRNKGNFPGRFSGRQFSNSRSEMNVSTLELGDSALYLCASNIGGIGAGGKPYEQYFGPGTRLTVT.

This clone was detected a few times. With the read ending 3 residues before the CDR3 end, the germline J gene is used to fill in that end. This chain joins TRBV7-8 and TRBJ1-1, with 9 bases matching TRBD1. Germline lookup yields CDR1 SGHVS and CDR2 FQNEAQ. V was pared by 5 bases and J by 4 bases, with 8 bases of the junction left unmatched. There are 15 residues in the CDR3. The sequenced part of the CDR3 DNA is TGTGCCAGCAGCCGCCGCCCGACAGGGGGCACTGAA. Its translation: CASSRRPTGGTE. The full CDR3 reads CASSRRPTGGTEAFF. The whole variable domain, remainder taken from reference TRBV7-8 and TRBJ1-1, is GAGVSQSPRYKVAKRGQDVALRCDPISGHVSLFWYQQALGQGPEFLTYFQNEAQLDKSGLPSDRFFAERPEGSVSTLKIQRTQQEDSAVYLCASSRRPTGGTEAFFGQGTRLTVV.

As to this clone: The read ends 3 residues shy of where the CDR3 ends; the end is completed using the germline J gene. The chain is built from TRBV7-7 and TRBJ2-1; tentative D call: TRBD2 (7 bases). Germline CDR1 is SSHAT and CDR2 is FNYEAQ (reference sequence). V shed 5 bases and J shed 9 bases, with 11 bases lying between them. This CDR3 is 12 amino acids long. The part of the CDR3 DNA that was read is TGTGCCAGCAGCGGGGGGGGCGGTGAG. Translating it yields CASSGGGGE. The CDR3 reads in full as CASSGGGGEQFF.

This clone was counted ten times or more. The read ends 3 residues shy of where the CDR3 ends; the end is completed using the germline J gene. This chain connects TRBV5-1 to TRBJ2-3; D is possibly TRBD1 (5 bases). Trimming removed 0 bases from V and 4 bases from J, with 15 bases in between. Germline lookup yields CDR1 SGHRS and CDR2 YFSETQ. The CDR3 sequence is 16 residues long. The part of the CDR3 DNA that was read is TGCGCCAGCAGCTTGGGCACAGGATTAACGTCAGATACG. Protein product: CASSLGTGLTSDT. In full, the CDR3 is CASSLGTGLTSDTQYF.

This clone has at least ten counts. Read data end 3 residues before the CDR3 end; the end is taken from the germline J gene. The chain joins TRBV20-1 to TRBJ2-1; possibly TRBD2 for D (6 bases). This CDR3 contains 18 residues. V was clipped by 3 bases and J by 7 bases, with 28 bases between them. The germline gives CDR1 DFQATT, CDR2 SNEGSKA (reference sequence). The sequenced part of the CDR3 DNA is TGCAGTGCTAGCGAATACCACGGGGATCTGCTAGCGTTGAATGAG. It specifies CSASEYHGDLLALNE. The complete CDR3 reads CSASEYHGDLLALNEQFF.

This clone has a handful of counts. Here the CDR3 reads CASTPMRTSGNREQYF. Incomplete CDR3 DNA: TGTGCCAGCACCCCAATGAGGACTAGCGGGAACCGCGAG. The gene calls are TRBV6-2 or TRBV6-3 and TRBJ2-7; the match to TRBD2 covers 12 bases. The read comes to an end 3 residues before the CDR3 does, leaving the germline J gene to fill in the end. Unmatched junction bases numbered 13, after V lost 7 bases and J lost 6 bases. This CDR3 has 16 amino acids. Germline CDR1 MNHEY, CDR2 SVGEGT.

This clone was detected many times. The CDR3 is cut off 3 residues early in the read; its end comes from the germline J gene. The rearrangement uses TRBV18 and TRBJ1-1, with 7 bases lining up with TRBD1. The J segment lost 1 base and the V segment lost 4 bases, leaving 9 bases of the junction unmatched. This CDR3 is built from 16 residues. Germline V gives CDR1 KGHSH, CDR2 LQKENI. The DNA read from the CDR3 is TGTGCCAGCTCACGACTACCTCGGACAGGGAACACTGAA. It codes for CASSRLPRTGNTE. The whole CDR3 protein is CASSRLPRTGNTEAFF.

This clone came up many times. The CDR3 goes on 3 residues after the read ends, and that part is filled in from the germline J gene. The chain uses TRBV7-2 and TRBJ2-3; 9 nucleotides agree with TRBD2. Germline CDR1 is SGHTA and CDR2 is FQGNSA. V lost 6 bases to trimming and J lost 5 bases; unmatched junction nucleotides: 9. This CDR3 is built from 15 residues. CDR3 bases read: TGTGCCAGCAGAACCCGCGGGAGGGGGGGAGATACG. Translation: CASRTRGRGGDT. The full-length CDR3 reads as CASRTRGRGGDTQYF.

This clone has at least ten counts. Coverage ceases 3 residues before the CDR3 finishes, and the germline J gene fills in the end. This sequence joins TRBV7-9 and TRBJ2-3; TRBD1 matches 8 bases. J lost 6 bases, V lost 5 bases, and 7 bases had no gene match. CDR1 is SEHNR, CDR2 FQNEAQ, per germline (reference sequence). The CDR3 is 14 amino acids. Incomplete CDR3 DNA: TGTGCCAGCAGCAGACAGGGGTTTGAGGATACG. It yields the protein CASSRQGFEDT. The CDR3 reads in full as CASSRQGFEDTQYF.

Comments on this clone: The CDR3 end is not reached by the read, which stops 3 residues before it; the germline J gene fills it in. V and J are TRBV30 and TRBJ2-5; the D gene is possibly TRBD1 (7 bases). Germline V CDR1 and CDR2: GTSNPN, SVGIG (reference sequence). Trimming shortened V by 0 bases and J by 5 bases, and 16 bases separated the two germline ends. The CDR3 extends over 15 amino acids. The DNA read from the CDR3 is TGTGCCTGGAGTGTAGGCAGGGGGGTTTGGGAGACC. Amino acids: CAWSVGRGVWET. From start to end, the CDR3 is CAWSVGRGVWETQYF. Based on the CDR3 plus reference TRBV30 and TRBJ2-5, the full variable domain is SQTIHQWPATLVQPVGSPLSLECTVEGTSNPNLYWYRQAAGRGLQLLFYSVGIGQISSEVPQNLSASRPQDRQFILSSKKLLLSDSGFYLCAWSVGRGVWETQYFGPGTRLLVL.

This clone was seen at least ten times. With the read ending 3 residues before the CDR3 end, the germline J gene is used to fill in that end. This chain links TRBV5-1 with TRBJ2-3, with 9 bases matching TRBD2. There are 16 residues in the CDR3. Germline trimming cut 0 bases from V and 2 bases from J; bases unmatched to any gene: 4. CDR1 SGHRS and CDR2 YFSETQ come from the germline V gene. CDR3 bases read: TGCGCCAGCAGCTTGGCCCAGCGGGGGGCCACAGATACG. Encoded protein: CASSLAQRGATDT. Given in full, the CDR3 is CASSLAQRGATDTQYF.

Remarks on this clone: The observed sequence ends 3 residues before the CDR3 terminus, with the missing tail filled in from the germline J gene. The chain has TRBV5-1 and TRBJ2-1, with TRBD2 matching 7 bases. Germline loops: CDR1 SGHRS, CDR2 YFSETQ. Losses at the gene ends were 4 bases for V and 5 bases for J; bases not matched to a gene: 21. The length of the CDR3 is 19 residues. The sequenced CDR3 bases are TGCGCCAGCAGCCGGGCGGAGGGAGAAGGGAGGGGCCGGGACAATGAG. Translation gives CASSRAEGEGRGRDNE. The entire CDR3 protein is CASSRAEGEGRGRDNEQFF.

In this sample, this clone turned up many times. The CDR3 goes on 3 residues after the read ends, and that part is filled in from the germline J gene. The chain has TRBV19 and TRBJ2-1; TRBD1 aligns across 8 bases. Trimming at V came to 3 bases and at J to 2 bases, leaving 6 bases not matched to a gene. This CDR3 has 16 residues. Germline assignment: CDR1 LNHDA and CDR2 SQIVND (reference sequence). The CDR3 spells CASSIYSGGPYNEQFF. The CDR3 bases that were read are TGTGCCAGTAGTATCTATTCAGGGGGCCCCTACAATGAG. The variable domain in full, with the rest retrieved from reference TRBV19 and TRBJ2-1, is DGGITQSPKYLFRKEGQNVTLSCEQNLNHDAMYWYRQDPGQGLRLIYYSQIVNDFQKGDIAEGYSVSREKKESFPLTVTSAQKNPTAFYLCASSIYSGGPYNEQFFGPGTRLTVL.

This clone has at least ten counts. The read terminates 3 residues before the CDR3 end, so the remaining end is supplied by the germline J gene. The chain has TRBV13 and TRBJ2-1; D remains unclear. The CDR3 has 11 amino acids. CDR1 PRHDT and CDR2 FYEKMQ come from the germline V gene (reference sequence). V was shortened by 3 bases and J by 6 bases, with 3 bases between the two germline ends. The CDR3 DNA, read in part, is TGTGCCAGCAGCTTCAGCAATGAG. Translation gives CASSFSNE. The entire CDR3 is CASSFSNEQFF.

With respect to this clone: The read ends 3 residues early relative to the CDR3; the germline J gene fills the gap. The chain recombines TRBV19 with TRBJ2-1, with D possibly TRBD1 on 7 matching bases. The CDR3 totals 14 residues. The germline V gene encodes CDR1 LNHDA and CDR2 SQIVND (reference sequence). Trimming removed 3 bases at V and 6 bases at J, with 12 bases between. The CDR3 loop reads CASSIGQGGNEQFF. Partial CDR3 DNA: TGTGCCAGTAGTATCGGCCAGGGGGGCAATGAG.

This clone showed up just a few times. Coverage ceases 3 residues before the CDR3 finishes, and the germline J gene fills in the end. The rearrangement uses TRBV20-1 and TRBJ2-3, with a possible D match to TRBD1 (5 bases). The CDR3 runs 13 residues. Germline assignment: CDR1 DFQATT and CDR2 SNEGSKA (reference sequence). V was clipped by 4 bases and J by 6 bases, with 14 bases between them. The CDR3 DNA, read in part, is TGCAGTGCTATCATCGGGCACAGGGATACG. It encodes CSAIIGHRDT. The whole CDR3 reads CSAIIGHRDTQYF.

Regarding this clone: The sequenced fragment ends 3 residues before the CDR3 boundary, so the rest is inferred from the germline J gene. The gene calls are TRBV19 and TRBJ2-7, with 7 nucleotides matching TRBD1. Trimming took 10 bases from V and 2 from J; bases not matched to a gene: 5. Germline CDR1 LNHDA, CDR2 SQIVND (reference sequence). This CDR3 spans 12 amino acids. CDR3 loop: CATSTGPYEQYF. The covered CDR3 bases are TGTGCCACCTCGACAGGGCCCTACGAG.

As to this clone: The read comes to an end 3 residues before the CDR3 does, leaving the germline J gene to fill in the end. The chain uses TRBV18 and TRBJ2-1, with 8 bases that match TRBD2. V lost 0 bases to trimming and J lost 6 bases; unmatched junction nucleotides: 4. The germline V gene encodes CDR1 KGHSH and CDR2 LQKENI. The CDR3 sequence is 15 residues long. The CDR3 region is CASSPPGLEANEQFF. The CDR3 bases that were read are TGTGCCAGCTCACCACCGGGACTAGAAGCCAATGAG.

This clone was detected ten times or more. Read sequence stops 3 residues before the CDR3 end, and the germline J gene provides the missing end. The rearrangement joins TRBV30 to TRBJ1-5; no firm D call. The CDR3 has 14 residues. Germline V lookup: CDR1 GTSNPN, CDR2 SVGIG (reference sequence). Trimming took off 1 base at V and 3 bases at J, with 10 bases between the two ends. The DNA read from the CDR3 is TGTGCCTGGAGTGCCGGGGTCTACAATCAGCCC. Translation: CAWSAGVYNQP. In full, the CDR3 is CAWSAGVYNQPQHF.

This clone was counted only a few times. Read data end 3 residues before the CDR3 end; the end is taken from the germline J gene. The chain joins TRBV7-2 to TRBJ2-3; D ambiguous. Germline V gene sequence: CDR1 SGHTA, CDR2 FQGNSA. The CDR3 consists of 12 residues. V was shortened by 5 bases and J by 0 bases, with 3 bases between the two germline ends. The CDR3 bases that were read are TGTGCCAGCAGCCCTAGCACAGATACG. Translation gives CASSPSTDT. The complete CDR3 protein is CASSPSTDTQYF.

This clone has at least ten counts. The CDR3 extends 3 residues past the end of the read, so its final part is completed from the germline J gene. The chain combines TRBV2 with TRBJ2-5; 8 bases line up with TRBD1. The CDR3 totals 17 residues. Germline V CDR1 and CDR2: SNHLY, FYNNEI. With V trimmed by 3 bases and J by 4 bases, 13 bases remained unmatched. The CDR3 bases that were read are TGTGCCAGCAGTGACCATTCTGGACAGGGTTGGGTAGAGACC. Translated, it gives CASSDHSGQGWVET. The whole CDR3 sequence reads CASSDHSGQGWVETQYF.